Presented here are 25 T cell receptor beta chains from one specimen sequenced in a study of T-cell reconstitution after alpha-beta-depleted transplantation in children (dated by TCRdb to 2016 to 2017). The library was produced with PCR. TCRdb records Illumina HiSeq 2500 as the sequencer. Molecular barcoding was employed in the preparation of TCR libraries, with unique molecular identifiers being used to normalize TCRbeta repertoire quantification. The public reads were run again by TCRdb, first through fastp at Q25 and then through MiXCR, and only productive beta chains were kept. Rows are unified per CDR3 protein, each entry keeping the most common DNA and genes. In all, the sample holds 300,000 to 400,000 distinct CDR3 sequences, and roughly 16% of those were seen once. The top ten hold around 41% of the sample. This sample's treatment or condition label indicates: allogeneic hematopoietic cell transplantation with graft depleted of TCRalphabeta T cells and CD19 B cells.

Specimen: PBMCs, mostly from graft donor cells, collected 360 days after TCRalphabeta/CD19-depleted stem cell transplant. These receptors were collected from a male patient aged 2-10 years who had a stem cell transplant for acute lymphoblastic leukemia, so the T cells may come from the graft donor.

This clonotype has a handful of counts. The chain carries TRBV7-9 and TRBJ1-1; no clear D gene. The V end lost 1 base, the J end lost 4 bases, and 13 bases lay between the germline ends. This CDR3 is 15 amino acids long. The germline V gene has CDR1 SEHNR and CDR2 FQNEAQ (reference sequence). For the CDR3, the DNA is TGTGCCAGCAGCTTAGATTTTGGGGATCGCACTGAAGCTTTCTTT. It yields the protein CASSLDFGDRTEAFF.

A few counts support this clonotype. In DNA form, the CDR3 reads TGTGCCAGCAGCTCGGGACAGGCTTATGGCTACACCTTC. It encodes CASSSGQAYGYTF. The chain uses TRBV7-9 and TRBJ1-2, with 8 bases identical to TRBD1. The V and J ends lost 4 bases and 5 bases, in that order; junction bases with no gene match: 3. Looked up from germline, CDR1 is SEHNR and CDR2 is FQNEAQ (reference sequence). This CDR3 is built from 13 residues.

The chain is built from TRBV24-1 and TRBJ2-3; 10 bases are shared with TRBD1. Trimming took 7 bases from V and 6 from J; bases not matched to a gene: 3. Germline CDR1 KGHDR, CDR2 SFDVKD. CDR3 size: 13 residues. DNA for the CDR3: TGTGCCACCAGAAAGGACAGGGGGGATACGCAGTATTTT. Its translation: CATRKDRGDTQYF.

This clonotype occurred a few times. The gene calls are TRBV7-8 and TRBJ1-3; 9 bases align to TRBD1. CDR1 is SGHVS and CDR2 is FQNEAQ in the germline V gene. The CDR3 spans 14 residues. Trimming took 2 bases from V and 9 from J; bases not matched to a gene: 5. The CDR3 bases are TGTGCCAGCAGCTTAACAGGGGGCGAGAGCACCATATATTTT. Translation: CASSLTGGESTIYF.

This clonotype was seen a handful of times. The chain links TRBV27 to TRBJ2-5; D ambiguous. Trimming removed 8 bases at V and 1 base at J, with 11 bases between. The CDR3 is 13 amino acids. CDR1 and CDR2 from the germline V gene are MNHEY and SMNVEV (reference sequence). The chain's CDR3 is CASGFHPQETQYF. The CDR3 nucleotides are TGTGCCAGCGGATTTCACCCCCAAGAGACCCAGTACTTC.

There are a few counts of this clonotype. The J gene is TRBJ2-5, the V gene TRBV7-9, with D possibly TRBD1 on 6 matching bases. Trimming pared 1 base from V and 5 bases from J, leaving 14 bases between. CDR3 size: 15 residues. Germline V gene sequence: CDR1 SEHNR, CDR2 FQNEAQ (reference sequence). CDR3 DNA: TGTGCCAGCAGCTTAGATGAGGGGGATTGGGAGACCCAGTACTTC. This encodes CASSLDEGDWETQYF.

This clonotype was seen more than once but under ten times. The chain uses TRBV20-1 and TRBJ2-6; 8 bases line up with TRBD2. Losses at the gene ends were 6 bases for V and 0 bases for J; bases not matched to a gene: 7. Germline loops: CDR1 DFQATT, CDR2 SNEGSKA (reference sequence). The CDR3 covers 16 residues. The CDR3 reads CSAPTSVSSGANVLTF. DNA of the CDR3: TGCAGTGCCCCGACTAGCGTCAGCTCTGGGGCCAACGTCCTGACTTTC.

This clonotype was picked up a small number of times. The J gene is TRBJ2-5, the V gene TRBV19; D may match TRBD1 or TRBD2 (5 bases each). The CDR3 spans 14 residues. The germline V gene has CDR1 LNHDA and CDR2 SQIVND (reference sequence). Between the trimmed V and J ends, which lost 3 bases and 1 base, there was a span of 9 bases. CDR3 sequence reads: CASSMSGTQETQYF. The DNA for the CDR3 is TGTGCCAGTAGTATGTCAGGGACCCAAGAGACCCAGTACTTC.

The V call is TRBV12-3 or TRBV12-4, the J call TRBJ2-1, with 7 bases lining up with TRBD1. The junction had 9 bases not matched to a gene; V was cut back by 3 bases and J by 4 bases. CDR3 size: 16 residues. CDR3 in amino acids: CASSLESTGSYNEQFF. As DNA, the CDR3 is TGTGCCAGCAGTTTGGAATCGACAGGGTCATACAATGAGCAGTTCTTC.

The chain uses TRBV18 and TRBJ2-7, with D maybe TRBD1 (6 bases). The germline gives CDR1 KGHSH, CDR2 LQKENI. With 3 bases removed from V and 3 bases from J, the gap between germline ends came to 15 bases. This CDR3 is built from 15 residues. CDR3 region: CASSPTGSDLYEQYF. The CDR3 region has the DNA TGTGCCAGCTCACCGACAGGTTCAGATCTCTACGAGCAGTACTTC.

The rearrangement links TRBV28 to TRBJ2-1; TRBD1 aligns across 7 bases. The CDR3 length is 14 residues. Germline CDR1 is MDHEN and CDR2 is SYDVKM. The V and J ends lost 5 bases and 6 bases, in that order; junction bases with no gene match: 7. The CDR3 bases are TGTGCCAGCAGTATCTCAGGGGGAGTCAATGAGCAGTTCTTC. Its translation is CASSISGGVNEQFF.

This chain connects TRBV25-1 to TRBJ1-6; a possible D gene is TRBD1 (6 bases). The CDR3 sequence is 14 residues long. CDR1 MGHDK and CDR2 SYGVNS come from the germline V gene. V gave up 6 bases and J gave up 12 bases, with 18 bases separating them. DNA for the CDR3: TGTGCCAGCAGCGGGGGGGCGAGCATGTTACCCCTCCACTTT. It encodes CASSGGASMLPLHF.

This clonotype was observed at least ten times. A read error may account for a junction end that differs from germline. The V call is TRBV28, the J call TRBJ2-1; a weak D match, TRBD2 (6 bases). Germline V lookup: CDR1 MDHEN, CDR2 SYDVKM. The CDR3 sequence is 12 residues long. The CDR3 loop is CASTPRVGGSVF. In DNA, the CDR3 is TGTGCCAGCACCCCCCGGGTGGGAGGCTCCGTATTC. The variable domain in full, completed from reference TRBV28 and TRBJ2-1, reads DVKVTQSSRYLVKRTGEKVFLECVQDMDHENMFWYRQDPGLGLRLIYFSYDVKMKEKGDIPEGYSVSREKKERFSLILESASTNQTSMYLCASTPRVGGSVFGPGTRLTVL.

This clonotype came up a few times. V and J are TRBV4-3 and TRBJ2-1; no clear D. CDR1 and CDR2 from the germline V gene are LGHNA and YSLEER. The CDR3 spans 15 residues. V was shortened by 0 bases and J by 4 bases, with 10 bases between the two germline ends. The CDR3, as DNA: TGCGCCAGCAGCCAAGAAGGGCTATTTTACAATGAGCAGTTCTTC. Residues: CASSQEGLFYNEQFF.

This sequence joins TRBV19 and TRBJ2-5; D is possibly TRBD2 (7 bases). The length of the CDR3 is 12 residues. The germline V gene encodes CDR1 LNHDA and CDR2 SQIVND (reference sequence). Trimming pared 1 base from V and 11 bases from J, leaving 11 bases between. The CDR3 DNA sequence: TGTGCCAGTAGTATAGGGGGGGGGCCTCAGTACTTC. Translation: CASSIGGGPQYF.

This clonotype was counted ten times or more. The chain has TRBV10-2 and TRBJ2-2, with a tentative D call TRBD2 (5 bases). The germline CDR1 and CDR2 sequences are WSHSY and SAAADI. V was cut by 2 bases and J by 7 bases, with 11 bases left in between. The CDR3 length is 14 residues. The CDR3 DNA is TGCGCCAGCAGTGAGACTAGGGCGGTCGGGGAGCTGTTTTTT. It encodes CASSETRAVGELFF.

This clonotype was picked up a small number of times. CDR3 sequence: CASSLHPTDYNEQFF. CDR3 DNA: TGTGCCAGCAGTTTACATCCTACAGACTACAATGAGCAGTTCTTC. The J gene is TRBJ2-1, the V gene TRBV12-3 or TRBV12-4; D is unresolved. This CDR3 is built from 15 residues. V lost 2 bases to trimming and J lost 3 bases, with 11 bases between them.

This clonotype came up a few times. V gene TRBV28 combines with J gene TRBJ2-7, with 11 bases matching TRBD1. V dropped 5 bases and J dropped 3; count of bases not matched to a gene: 9. CDR1 and CDR2 (germline): MDHEN, SYDVKM. This CDR3 comprises 16 residues. CDR3 protein: CASSILSGQGGYEQYF. The CDR3 DNA reads TGTGCCAGCAGTATCCTATCGGGACAGGGGGGCTACGAGCAGTACTTC.

The chain couples TRBV7-6 to TRBJ2-1; 9 bases line up with TRBD1. J lost 2 bases, V lost 4 bases, and 6 bases had no gene match. The germline V gene has CDR1 SGHVS and CDR2 FNYEAQ. The CDR3 is made up of 16 amino acids. CDR3 in amino acids: CASSSGQGITYNEQFF. The CDR3 coding sequence is TGTGCCAGCAGCTCCGGACAGGGGATCACCTACAATGAGCAGTTCTTC.

The table lists this clonotype with many counts. The rearrangement links TRBV2 to TRBJ1-5; no definite D call. Per the germline V gene, CDR1 is SNHLY and CDR2 is FYNNEI. V gave up 6 bases and J gave up 0 bases, with 6 bases separating them. The CDR3 spans 13 residues. The CDR3 reads CASRVYSNQPQHF. In DNA form, the CDR3 reads TGTGCCAGCAGGGTCTATAGCAATCAGCCCCAGCATTTT.

V usage is TRBV19 and J usage is TRBJ2-3; 7 bases fit TRBD1. Per germline, CDR1 LNHDA and CDR2 SQIVND (reference sequence). This CDR3 region has 14 residues. V trimming: 7 bases; J trimming: 4 bases; junction bases outside the gene matches: 8. CDR3 nucleotide sequence: TGTGCCAGTACCCCGGACAGGTACCCAGATACGCAGTATTTT. This translates into CASTPDRYPDTQYF.

J is TRBJ2-1 and V is TRBV18; 11 nucleotides align to TRBD2. The CDR3 has 15 amino acids. After removal of 6 bases from V and 7 bases from J, the junction contained 8 bases not matched to a gene. Germline V CDR1 and CDR2: KGHSH, LQKENI. This chain's CDR3 is CASSPTSGSRNEQFF. CDR3 coding DNA: TGTGCCAGCTCGCCCACTAGCGGGAGTAGGAATGAGCAGTTCTTC.

This chain connects TRBV7-2 to TRBJ2-3; no clear D gene. From germline, CDR1 is SGHTA and CDR2 FQGNSA. Trimming pared 7 bases from V and 2 bases from J, leaving 13 bases between. The CDR3 totals 14 residues. The CDR3 reads CASIGWRITDTQYF. The CDR3 DNA is TGTGCCAGCATCGGATGGCGGATCACAGATACGCAGTATTTT.

This clonotype has just a few counts. The V gene is TRBV7-8, the J gene TRBJ1-6; 7 nucleotides align to TRBD1. CDR1 and CDR2 (germline): SGHVS, FQNEAQ. The CDR3 contains 16 residues. The junction had 7 bases not matched to a gene; V was cut back by 5 bases and J by 3 bases. CDR3 coding DNA: TGTGCCAGCAGCCCAACCTCAGGGGGCTATAATTCACCCCTCCACTTT. Protein: CASSPTSGGYNSPLHF.

The chain has TRBV28 and TRBJ1-2, with D unclear. V was shortened by 3 bases and J by 1 base, with 9 bases between the two germline ends. The germline V gene encodes CDR1 MDHEN and CDR2 SYDVKM. The CDR3 contains 14 residues. The CDR3 is CASSFSSFNYGYTF. The CDR3 DNA follows: TGTGCCAGCAGTTTCAGCTCTTTTAACTATGGCTACACCTTC.